This T cell receptor beta chain was captured in a study of cytomegalovirus exposure and HLA in healthy donors. The ends lost 4 bases at V and 4 bases at J; junction bases unmatched: 9. The germline V gene has CDR1 SGHRS and CDR2 YFSETQ. The CDR3 covers 15 residues. Notes on this clone: What it binds is unknown.

Whole-study results and caveats: Reports described diagnosis of cytomegalovirus status by the classifier as highly specific and sensitive.

Primers included in the PCR were 60 Vbeta and 13 Jbeta primers. This table comes from immunoSEQ multiplex PCR, and its TCRdb copy is limited to in-frame clones, with some not included. Among about 190,000 clones, 74% were seen once, and the ten largest hold less than 4%. V and J are TRBV5-1 and TRBJ1-1; 8 bases line up with TRBD1. This clonotype was sampled from a woman aged 25 to 39 in good health and CMV-seropositive. The sequencing input was PBMCs. Here the CDR3 reads CASSDSTGESTEAFF. The DNA for the CDR3 is TGCGCCAGCAGCGATTCGACAGGGGAAAGCACTGAAGCTTTCTTT.